Reported below is one T cell receptor (beta chain). There is no known antigen for this receptor. One base away there is no much larger clone; base qualities are not given. The receptor library was made with RT-PCR. Instrument used: Illumina MiSeq. TCRdb reran the public reads through fastp at Q25 and MiXCR, keeping productive beta chains. Each CDR3 protein appears once, grouped with its most common genes and DNA. Across this sample there are around 700,000 distinct CDR3 sequences, with approximately 15% seen only once. The top ten clones comprise 3.6% of the sample. This entry is derived from a study (dated by TCRdb to about 2016). CDR1 and CDR2, per the germline V gene, are SGHRS and YFSETQ. The cysteine opens and the phenylalanine closes a CDR3 of 16 amino acids. This entry keeps only the CDR3 DNA: 48 bases, framed from base 1. Trimmed from V: 5 bases; trimmed from J: 6 bases; junction bases lacking a gene match: 11.

The chain uses TRBV5-1 and TRBJ1-6, with 7 bases matching TRBD1. The material sequenced was memory CD4+ T cells from blood. The source of this sequence is a female donor in good health, serving as a healthy control. CDR3 protein: CASSATGTELNSPLHF. The DNA is TGCGCCAGCAGTGCGACCGGGACAGAACTTAATTCACCCCTCCACTTT.